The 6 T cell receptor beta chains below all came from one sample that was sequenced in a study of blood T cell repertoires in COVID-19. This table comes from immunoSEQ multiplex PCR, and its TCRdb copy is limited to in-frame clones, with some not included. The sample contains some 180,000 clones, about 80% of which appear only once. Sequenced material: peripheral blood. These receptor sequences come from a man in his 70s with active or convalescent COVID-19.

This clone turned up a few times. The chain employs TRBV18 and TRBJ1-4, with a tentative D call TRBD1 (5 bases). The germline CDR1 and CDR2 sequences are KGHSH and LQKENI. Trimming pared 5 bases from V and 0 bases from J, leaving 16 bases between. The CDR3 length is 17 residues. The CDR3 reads CASSSSGMRTTNEKLFF. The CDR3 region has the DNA TGTGCCAGCTCATCCTCAGGGATGAGAACAACTAATGAAAAACTGTTTTTT.

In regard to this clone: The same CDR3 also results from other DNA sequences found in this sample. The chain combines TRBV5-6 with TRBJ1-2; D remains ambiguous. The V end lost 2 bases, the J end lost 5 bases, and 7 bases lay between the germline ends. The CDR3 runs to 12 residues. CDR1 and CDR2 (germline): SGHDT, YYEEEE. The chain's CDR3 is CASSLREYGYTF. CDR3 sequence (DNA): TGTGCCAGCAGCTTAAGAGAGTATGGCTACACCTTC.

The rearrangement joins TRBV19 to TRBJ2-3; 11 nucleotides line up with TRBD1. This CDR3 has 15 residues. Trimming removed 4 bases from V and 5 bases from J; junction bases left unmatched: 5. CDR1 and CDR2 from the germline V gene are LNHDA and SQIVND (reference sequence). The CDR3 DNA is TGTGCCAGTAGTAGCGGACAGGGGGCGGAAGATACGCAGTATTTT. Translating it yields CASSSGQGAEDTQYF.

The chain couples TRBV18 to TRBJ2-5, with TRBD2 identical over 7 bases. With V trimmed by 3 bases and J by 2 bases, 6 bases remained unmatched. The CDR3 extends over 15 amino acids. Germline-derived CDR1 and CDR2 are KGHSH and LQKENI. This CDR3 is CASSPMREGQETQYF. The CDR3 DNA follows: TGTGCCAGCTCACCTATGAGGGAGGGGCAAGAGACCCAGTACTTC.

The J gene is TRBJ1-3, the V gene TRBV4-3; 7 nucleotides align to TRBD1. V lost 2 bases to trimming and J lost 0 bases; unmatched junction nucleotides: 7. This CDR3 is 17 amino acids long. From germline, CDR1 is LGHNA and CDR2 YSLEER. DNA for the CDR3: TGCGCCAGCAGCCAACATTTCACAGGGGTCTCTGGAAACACCATATATTTT. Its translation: CASSQHFTGVSGNTIYF.

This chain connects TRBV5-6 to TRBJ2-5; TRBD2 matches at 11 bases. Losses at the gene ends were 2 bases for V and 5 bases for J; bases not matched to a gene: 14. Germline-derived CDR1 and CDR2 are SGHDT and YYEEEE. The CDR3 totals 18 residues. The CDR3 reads CASSLFLAGGPVEETQYF. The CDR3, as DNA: TGTGCCAGCAGCTTATTCCTAGCGGGGGGCCCGGTTGAGGAGACCCAGTACTTC.